Below, one T cell receptor beta chain is given with its context. Original analysis: Using reference gene primer amplification, nucleated cell counts were estimated. Libraries were prepared by immunoSEQ multiplex PCR; TCRdb keeps only in-frame clonotypes and omits some of them. Clone size and the V and J calls come from that table; the DNA yielded D and trimming. This table has some 100,000 clones, approximately 91% appearing once. The sample originates from a study of blood T cell repertoires in COVID-19. Study at large: Italy, Spain and the United States were the sources of the convalescent and acute COVID-19 samples.

CDR3 length equals 16 residues. J gave up 2 bases and V 2 bases, and 3 bases lay outside the gene matches. Per germline, CDR1 SGHRS and CDR2 YFSETQ. The sequenced material came from peripheral blood. This TCR was recovered from a man in his forties or fifties with active COVID-19. The chain couples TRBV5-1 to TRBJ2-3, with 12 bases identical to TRBD2. CDR3 coding DNA: TGCGCCAGCAGCTTAGGACTAGCGGGGACCACAGATACGCAGTATTTT. It yields the protein CASSLGLAGTTDTQYF.